The 32 T cell receptor beta chains in this list originate from one sample, sequenced in a study of blood T cell repertoires in COVID-19. Measured with immunoSEQ multiplex PCR; TCRdb has only the in-frame clones, and not every one. This table holds roughly 32,000 clones, roughly nine tenths found once. Specimen: peripheral blood. These receptors were collected from a man in his sixties with acute or convalescent COVID-19.

In nucleotides, the CDR3 is TGTGCCAGCAGGACAGGGGGTTCCACTGAAGCTTTCTTT. This gives the protein CASRTGGSTEAFF. The rearrangement joins TRBV12-3 or TRBV12-4 to TRBJ1-1; 9 bases line up with TRBD1. CDR3 length: 13 residues. With V trimmed by 6 bases and J by 4 bases, 3 bases remained unmatched.

The J gene is TRBJ1-2, the V gene TRBV30, with 9 nucleotides matching TRBD1. V was pared by 3 bases and J by 7 bases, with 6 bases of the junction left unmatched. The CDR3 contains 13 residues. Germline V lookup: CDR1 GTSNPN, CDR2 SVGIG (reference sequence). The CDR3 spells CAWSVGTGLGYTF. CDR3 in DNA: TGTGCCTGGAGCGTGGGGACAGGGCTTGGCTACACCTTC.

The V call is TRBV10-1, the J call TRBJ2-7; D gene unclear. The CDR3 has 13 residues. The germline gives CDR1 WNHNN, CDR2 SYGVQD (reference sequence). Trimming pared 5 bases from V and 7 bases from J, leaving 15 bases between. CDR3 loop: CASSRRVDGEQYV. The CDR3 region has the DNA TGCGCCAGCAGTCGCCGAGTTGACGGGGAGCAGTACGTC.

This chain uses TRBV4-1 with TRBJ2-5, with D possibly TRBD2 on 6 matching bases. The CDR3 covers 13 residues. Germline V gives CDR1 MGHRA, CDR2 YSYEKL. Between the trimmed V and J ends, which lost 4 bases and 8 bases, there was a span of 14 bases. The CDR3 nucleotides are TGCGCCAGCAGCCCCGGGACTGAGGGTACCCAGTACTTC. Amino acids: CASSPGTEGTQYF.

The rearrangement links TRBV19 to TRBJ1-5, with 8 bases identical to TRBD1. This CDR3 is 14 amino acids long. The germline V gene has CDR1 LNHDA and CDR2 SQIVND (reference sequence). Trimming took 10 bases from V and 2 from J; bases not matched to a gene: 7. The CDR3 is CATRGPRGNQPQHF. CDR3 in DNA: TGTGCCACCAGGGGGCCCAGAGGCAATCAGCCCCAGCATTTT. Variable domain in full (rest from reference TRBV19 and TRBJ1-5): DGGITQSPKYLFRKEGQNVTLSCEQNLNHDAMYWYRQDPGQGLRLIYYSQIVNDFQKGDIAEGYSVSREKKESFPLTVTSAQKNPTAFYLCATRGPRGNQPQHFGDGTRLSIL.

The rearrangement links TRBV9 to TRBJ2-2, with D unresolved. The V end lost 3 bases, the J end lost 2 bases, and 11 bases lay between the germline ends. The germline gives CDR1 SGDLS, CDR2 YYNGEE. The CDR3 extends over 15 amino acids. CDR3 sequence (DNA): TGTGCCAGCAGCGGCGATGCGTTTAACACCGGGGAGCTGTTTTTT. It yields the protein CASSGDAFNTGELFF.

The genes are TRBV28 and TRBJ2-7, with D maybe TRBD2 (6 bases). V lost 4 bases, J lost 3 bases, and 13 bases lay in between. Per germline, CDR1 MDHEN and CDR2 SYDVKM. The CDR3 length is 14 residues. This CDR3 reads CASSYWGVDYEQYF. DNA for the CDR3: TGTGCCAGCAGTTATTGGGGGGTCGACTACGAGCAGTACTTC. Full variable domain (missing parts from reference TRBV28 and TRBJ2-7): DVKVTQSSRYLVKRTGEKVFLECVQDMDHENMFWYRQDPGLGLRLIYFSYDVKMKEKGDIPEGYSVSREKKERFSLILESASTNQTSMYLCASSYWGVDYEQYFGPGTRLTVT.

This clone was detected once. The CDR3: CASSIGGPASYNEQFF. Written as DNA, the CDR3 is TGTGCCAGTAGTATAGGCGGGCCCGCTTCCTACAATGAGCAGTTCTTC. V usage is TRBV19 and J usage is TRBJ2-1; perhaps TRBD2 as D (5 bases). The germline CDR1 and CDR2 sequences are LNHDA and SQIVND (reference sequence). The length of the CDR3 is 16 residues. The V gene lost 1 base and the J gene lost 1 base, with 11 bases spanning the gap.

This chain links TRBV5-1 with TRBJ1-2; a weak D match, TRBD1 (6 bases). The CDR3 covers 14 residues. The germline V and J ends were trimmed by 4 bases and 8 bases, with 18 bases remaining between them. CDR1 SGHRS and CDR2 YFSETQ come from the germline V gene. The CDR3 spells CASSLQGDGGGYTF. The CDR3 region has the DNA TGCGCCAGCAGCCTTCAGGGCGATGGGGGCGGCTACACCTTC.

The chain carries TRBV18 and TRBJ1-5; D not certain. The CDR3 runs to 14 residues. The germline gives CDR1 KGHSH, CDR2 LQKENI. Deletions cut 4 bases from V and 7 bases from J, with 14 bases between. CDR3 in amino acids: CASSQGNEGQPQHF. DNA of the CDR3: TGTGCCAGCTCACAGGGTAATGAGGGCCAGCCCCAGCATTTT.

This clone was recorded only once. This sequence joins TRBV27 and TRBJ2-3; 12 nucleotides line up with TRBD2. CDR1 and CDR2 (germline): MNHEY, SMNVEV (reference sequence). The ends lost 6 bases at V and 4 bases at J; junction bases unmatched: 5. The length of the CDR3 is 15 residues. CDR3 sequence reads: CASRPSGRASDTQYF. The CDR3 DNA reads as TGTGCCAGCAGACCTAGCGGGAGGGCTTCAGATACGCAGTATTTT.

The chain is built from TRBV3-1 (or the pseudogene TRBV3-2) and TRBJ1-1, with D maybe TRBD1 (5 bases). The V gene's germline CDR1 is LGHDT and CDR2 YNNKEL (reference sequence). Trimming pared 5 bases from V and 3 bases from J, leaving 10 bases between. This CDR3 has 13 amino acids. CDR3 bases: TGTGCCAGCAGCGGGTGGGGGGACACTGAAGCTTTCTTT. As protein: CASSGWGDTEAFF.

The chain is built from TRBV7-2 and TRBJ1-4, with no clear D. Germline V gene data show CDR1 as SGHTA and CDR2 as FQGNSA. V lost 6 bases and J lost 0, with 20 bases in between. This CDR3 comprises 18 residues. The chain's CDR3 is CASSFNARIGATNEKLFF. DNA for the CDR3: TGTGCCAGCAGTTTCAACGCCAGGATCGGGGCAACTAATGAAAAACTGTTTTTT.

The chain recombines TRBV14 with TRBJ2-1; 11 nucleotides align to TRBD2. Germline V gives CDR1 SGHDN, CDR2 FVKESK. V gave up 0 bases and J gave up 9 bases; unmatched junction bases: 7. The CDR3 is 16 residues long. CDR3 protein: CASSQEVLAGAGEQFF. The CDR3 DNA reads TGTGCCAGCAGCCAAGAGGTACTAGCGGGAGCGGGTGAGCAGTTCTTC.

The rearrangement uses TRBV7-2 and TRBJ1-5; D uncertain. The CDR3 is made up of 13 amino acids. V was shortened by 3 bases and J by 7 bases, with 10 bases between the two germline ends. Germline CDR1 reads SGHTA; CDR2 reads FQGNSA. The CDR3 sequence is CASSFQRFQPQHF. CDR3 sequence (DNA): TGTGCCAGCAGCTTCCAACGGTTCCAGCCCCAGCATTTT.

A single count supports this clone. The chain links TRBV5-1 to TRBJ1-2; 7 positions agree with TRBD1. Looked up from germline, CDR1 is SGHRS and CDR2 is YFSETQ. The V and J ends lost 5 bases and 8 bases, in that order; junction bases with no gene match: 6. The length of the CDR3 is 12 residues. The CDR3 DNA reads TGCGCCAGCAGGAAGACGGGACAGGGCTACACCTTC. It is translated as CASRKTGQGYTF.

V and J are TRBV30 and TRBJ1-1; 8 bases are a match to TRBD1. The germline V gene has CDR1 GTSNPN and CDR2 SVGIG (reference sequence). Germline trimming cut 3 bases from V and 4 bases from J; bases unmatched to any gene: 4. The CDR3 length is 13 residues. The CDR3 loop reads CAWSGQGGTEAFF. The DNA of the CDR3 is TGTGCCTGGAGCGGACAGGGAGGCACTGAAGCTTTCTTT.

The chain recombines TRBV3-1 (or the pseudogene TRBV3-2) with TRBJ1-3; unclear D gene. V was cut by 0 bases and J by 3 bases, with 3 bases left in between. CDR1 is LGHDT and CDR2 is YNNKEL in the germline V gene (reference sequence). The CDR3 is 13 amino acids. The CDR3 sequence is CASSQDLGNTIYF. CDR3 sequence (DNA): TGTGCCAGCAGCCAAGATCTTGGAAACACCATATATTTT.

This clone was seen only once. The chain employs TRBV7-9 and TRBJ2-7; TRBD2 matches 7 bases. CDR3 size: 14 residues. CDR1 SEHNR and CDR2 FQNEAQ come from the germline V gene (reference sequence). J was trimmed by 5 bases and V by 5 bases; bases with no gene match: 9. In DNA, the CDR3 is TGTGCCAGCAGCCCAGGGACTATGGGCGACGAGCAGTACTTC. This gives the protein CASSPGTMGDEQYF.

The chain carries TRBV4-1 and TRBJ2-1; TRBD1 matches 9 bases. Germline CDR1 reads MGHRA; CDR2 reads YSYEKL. V shed 6 bases, J shed 5 bases, and the junction held 11 bases outside the gene matches. This CDR3 comprises 16 residues. The CDR3 loop reads CASRLRRDRDNNEQFF. CDR3 DNA: TGCGCCAGCAGACTACGCCGGGACAGGGACAACAATGAGCAGTTCTTC.

This clone showed up just a few times. The J gene is TRBJ1-4, the V gene TRBV27, with 8 bases aligning to TRBD1. Germline V gene sequence: CDR1 MNHEY, CDR2 SMNVEV (reference sequence). V gave up 4 bases and J gave up 0 bases; unmatched junction bases: 1. The CDR3 loop spans 15 amino acids. The CDR3 nucleotides read TGTGCCAGCAGTTCACAGGGGGCAACTAATGAAAAACTGTTTTTT. Amino acids: CASSSQGATNEKLFF.

The J gene is TRBJ2-1, the V gene TRBV3-1 (or the pseudogene TRBV3-2); TRBD2 aligns across 7 bases. The CDR3 contains 20 residues. The germline gives CDR1 LGHDT, CDR2 YNNKEL (reference sequence). J lost 0 bases, V lost 2 bases, and 16 bases had no gene match. The CDR3 coding sequence is TGTGCCAGCAGCCAAATAGTAGGGACTATCTTACTAAGCTCCTACAATGAGCAGTTCTTC. Translation gives CASSQIVGTILLSSYNEQFF.

This sequence joins TRBV7-9 and TRBJ2-7; 8 nucleotides agree with TRBD2. This CDR3 has 15 residues. The V segment lost 11 bases and the J segment 8 bases; nucleotides outside the gene matches: 20. Germline values: CDR1 SEHNR, CDR2 FQNEAQ (reference sequence). In DNA form, the CDR3 reads TGTGCCGGTTCTGGGACGGGAGGGCCTGCTAGCAAGCAGTACTTC. Translation gives CAGSGTGGPASKQYF.

The V call is TRBV6-5, the J call TRBJ2-1; D is perhaps TRBD2 (5 bases). Germline loops: CDR1 MNHEY, CDR2 SVGAGI. This CDR3 has 15 residues. Trimming removed 6 bases from V and 3 bases from J, with 15 bases in between. As DNA, the CDR3 is TGTGCCAGCAGCCCCGACTACAACAACTACAATGAGCAGTTCTTC. Protein: CASSPDYNNYNEQFF.

This rearrangement joins TRBV2 to TRBJ2-1; 7 bases fit TRBD1. CDR1 is SNHLY and CDR2 is FYNNEI in the germline V gene. The trim removed 11 bases at V and 2 bases at J, leaving 9 bases unmatched. There are 14 residues in the CDR3. CDR3: CAGSPGTAYNEQFF. The CDR3 DNA sequence: TGTGCCGGATCCCCCGGGACAGCCTACAATGAGCAGTTCTTC.

The chain employs TRBV19 and TRBJ2-1, with 7 bases lining up with TRBD2. V dropped 3 bases and J dropped 0; count of bases not matched to a gene: 11. The CDR3 runs to 18 residues. Germline V gives CDR1 LNHDA, CDR2 SQIVND (reference sequence). In DNA, the CDR3 is TGTGCCAGTAGTATCATTCCTACTCTAGCGGCCTCCTACAATGAGCAGTTCTTC. As protein: CASSIIPTLAASYNEQFF.

CDR3: CASSLRGPYEQYF. CDR3 sequence (DNA): TGTGCCAGCAGCCTAAGAGGCCCTTACGAGCAGTACTTC. The chain has TRBV7-8 and TRBJ2-7; D is ambiguous. The V end was cut by 5 bases, the J end by 4 bases, with 12 bases between. Germline V gene data show CDR1 as SGHVS and CDR2 as FQNEAQ. This CDR3 spans 13 amino acids.

The chain employs TRBV9 and TRBJ2-5; tentatively, D is TRBD2 (7 bases). Germline loops: CDR1 SGDLS, CDR2 YYNGEE. The CDR3 has 15 residues. V lost 6 bases and J 5 bases, leaving 20 bases between the germline ends. CDR3 sequence: CASNEGGRARETQYF. In nucleotides, the CDR3 is TGTGCCAGCAATGAAGGGGGGAGGGCCAGGGAGACCCAGTACTTC.

The chain recombines TRBV19 with TRBJ2-1, with 9 bases identical to TRBD2. CDR1 is LNHDA, CDR2 SQIVND, per germline (reference sequence). The CDR3 extends over 14 amino acids. V lost 10 bases and J lost 5; bases outside the gene matches: 9. For the CDR3, the DNA is TGTGCCACAAGGGCGGGGGGGCCTCACAATGAGCAGTTCTTC. Protein sequence: CATRAGGPHNEQFF.

The genes are TRBV30 and TRBJ2-7, with D maybe TRBD2 (7 bases). V gave up 6 bases and J gave up 6 bases, with 18 bases separating them. The CDR3 extends over 13 amino acids. The germline CDR1 and CDR2 sequences are GTSNPN and SVGIG (reference sequence). Written as DNA, the CDR3 is TGTGCCTGTGACGGCGGGAGAGGGGGCGAGCAGTACGTC. It translates to CACDGGRGGEQYV.

The chain has TRBV5-1 and TRBJ1-4; TRBD1 aligns across 9 bases. Germline V gene sequence: CDR1 SGHRS, CDR2 YFSETQ. CDR3 length equals 15 residues. J lost 5 bases, V lost 4 bases, and 6 bases had no gene match. The CDR3, as DNA: TGCGCCAGCAGCCCACAGGGGGCGCCGAATGAAAAACTGTTTTTT. Residues: CASSPQGAPNEKLFF.

The rearrangement links TRBV10-3 to TRBJ2-5; 10 positions match TRBD1. The CDR3 extends over 16 amino acids. Germline CDR1 reads ENHRY; CDR2 reads SYGVKD. V dropped 2 bases and J dropped 2; count of bases not matched to a gene: 5. The CDR3 sequence is CAISERDRGGQETQYF. DNA of the CDR3: TGTGCCATCAGTGAGAGGGACAGGGGCGGTCAAGAGACCCAGTACTTC.